These 12 T cell receptor beta chains were sequenced from one sample in a study of blood T cell repertoires in COVID-19. Libraries were prepared by immunoSEQ multiplex PCR; TCRdb keeps only in-frame clonotypes and omits some of them. The sample has a few hundred thousand clones; 75% to 90% are singletons. Sequencing used peripheral blood. The receptors were sampled from a woman aged 40 to 55 who had recovered from COVID-19.

The CDR3 DNA follows: TGCGCCAGCAGCTTGGGAGGCGGGGCCTACAATGAGCAGTTCTTC. It is translated as CASSLGGGAYNEQFF. The chain joins TRBV5-1 to TRBJ2-1; the D gene is possibly TRBD2 (6 bases). Trimming stripped 0 bases from V and 2 bases from J, with 9 bases between. CDR3 size: 15 residues. Per germline, CDR1 SGHRS and CDR2 YFSETQ.

The CDR3 sequence is CASSPDRGGRELFF. Written as DNA, the CDR3 is TGTGCCAGCAGCCCGGACAGGGGCGGCAGGGAGCTGTTTTTT. The chain recombines TRBV5-4 with TRBJ2-2; 9 nucleotides line up with TRBD1. Germline assignment: CDR1 SGHNT and CDR2 YYREEE (reference sequence). V lost 4 bases and J lost 9; bases outside the gene matches: 7. The CDR3 consists of 14 residues. Together with reference TRBV5-4 and TRBJ2-2, the CDR3 gives the full variable domain: ETGVTQSPTHLIKTRGQQVTLRCSSQSGHNTVSWYQQALGQGPQFIFQYYREEENGRGNFPPRFSGLQFPNYSSELNVNALELDDSALYLCASSPDRGGRELFFGEGSRLTVL.

V is TRBV7-6 and J is TRBJ2-7, with TRBD1 matching 8 bases. Germline loops: CDR1 SGHVS, CDR2 FNYEAQ. This CDR3 region has 15 residues. Losses at the gene ends were 3 bases for V and 6 bases for J; bases not matched to a gene: 10. In DNA, the CDR3 is TGTGCCAGCAGCTTGCAAGGGGGACAGGTAGGCGAGCAGTACTTC. Protein sequence: CASSLQGGQVGEQYF. Full variable domain (missing parts from reference TRBV7-6 and TRBJ2-7): GAGVSQSPRYKVTKRGQDVALRCDPISGHVSLYWYRQALGQGPEFLTYFNYEAQQDKSGLPNDRFSAERPEGSISTLTIQRTEQRDSAMYRCASSLQGGQVGEQYFGPGTRLTVT.

This clone was observed once. The genes are TRBV30 and TRBJ1-4; no reliable D call. The germline gives CDR1 GTSNPN, CDR2 SVGIG (reference sequence). The CDR3 loop spans 15 amino acids. V was shortened by 4 bases and J by 2 bases, with 14 bases between the two germline ends. The DNA for the CDR3 is TGTGCCTGGACCCACACTACTTGGACTAATGAAAAACTGTTTTTT. Its translation is CAWTHTTWTNEKLFF.

The V call is TRBV6-4, the J call TRBJ2-3; tentatively, D is TRBD2 (6 bases). Germline V gives CDR1 MRHNA, CDR2 SNTAGT. The CDR3 sequence is 14 residues long. The ends were cut back, 7 bases at V and 0 bases at J, with 11 bases in the middle. CDR3 nucleotide sequence: TGTGCCAGCAAGGCGGGGCTCAGCACAGATACGCAGTATTTT. Residues: CASKAGLSTDTQYF.

Only one count was recorded for this clone. The chain recombines TRBV28 with TRBJ1-2; no firm D call. V was shortened by 4 bases and J by 8 bases, with 14 bases between the two germline ends. Looked up from germline, CDR1 is MDHEN and CDR2 is SYDVKM. The CDR3 is 13 residues long. For the CDR3, the DNA is TGTGCCAGCAGTTCGAATGTCAGGTCCGGCTACACCTTC. Its translation is CASSSNVRSGYTF.

Remarks on this clone: A junction end diverges from the germline sequence, so it may reflect a read error. The V call is TRBV19, the J call TRBJ2-1; 11 nucleotides match TRBD2. Germline V gene data show CDR1 as LNHDA and CDR2 as SQIVND (reference sequence). This CDR3 contains 18 residues. CDR3 loop: CASTIGSTTSGSSHEQFF. The CDR3, as DNA: TGTGCCAGTACTATAGGGAGTACTACTAGCGGGAGTTCCCATGAGCAGTTCTTC.

The chain joins TRBV7-9 to TRBJ2-2, with TRBD2 as a possible D gene (5 bases). The CDR3 runs to 16 residues. Trimming took 5 bases from V and 5 from J, leaving 18 bases between them. From germline, CDR1 is SEHNR and CDR2 FQNEAQ (reference sequence). CDR3 bases: TGTGCCAGCAGCCCAATAGCGACCCCGCGGACCGGGGAGCTGTTTTTT. This gives the protein CASSPIATPRTGELFF. The full variable domain, completed using reference TRBV7-9 and TRBJ2-2, is DTGVSQNPRHKITKRGQNVTFRCDPISEHNRLYWYRQTLGQGPEFLTYFQNEAQLEKSRLLSDRFSAERPKGSFSTLEIQRTEQGDSAMYLCASSPIATPRTGELFFGEGSRLTVL.

The chain has TRBV5-4 and TRBJ1-3; D may be TRBD1 (6 bases). The germline V and J ends were trimmed by 0 bases and 2 bases, with 9 bases remaining between them. The length of the CDR3 is 15 residues. From germline, CDR1 is SGHNT and CDR2 YYREEE (reference sequence). Written as DNA, the CDR3 is TGTGCCAGCAGCTTGGAGGCAGGGGCTGGAAACACCATATATTTT. Amino acid sequence: CASSLEAGAGNTIYF.

The chain links TRBV28 to TRBJ1-2; D is possibly TRBD1 (6 bases). Trimming took off 10 bases at V and 2 bases at J, with 17 bases between the two ends. The germline CDR1 and CDR2 sequences are MDHEN and SYDVKM. The CDR3 runs 14 residues. For the CDR3, the DNA is TGTGCCACCGAGAGCCGACAGGTGAACTATGGCTACACCTTC. Its translation is CATESRQVNYGYTF.

This sequence joins TRBV30 and TRBJ1-6; no firm D call. The CDR3 runs to 13 residues. V was clipped by 0 bases and J by 9 bases, with 9 bases between them. Germline CDR1 reads GTSNPN; CDR2 reads SVGIG (reference sequence). CDR3 protein: CAWSVTDLSPLHF. CDR3 DNA: TGTGCCTGGAGTGTAACAGACCTTTCACCCCTCCACTTT.

The chain couples TRBV27 to TRBJ1-6; 9 positions match TRBD1. Trimming at V came to 5 bases and at J to 8 bases, leaving 7 bases not matched to a gene. CDR1 is MNHEY, CDR2 SMNVEV, per germline (reference sequence). This CDR3 has 15 residues. As DNA, the CDR3 is TGTGCCAGCAGTCCCGACAGGGGGGCTGATTCACCCCTCCACTTT. It encodes CASSPDRGADSPLHF.